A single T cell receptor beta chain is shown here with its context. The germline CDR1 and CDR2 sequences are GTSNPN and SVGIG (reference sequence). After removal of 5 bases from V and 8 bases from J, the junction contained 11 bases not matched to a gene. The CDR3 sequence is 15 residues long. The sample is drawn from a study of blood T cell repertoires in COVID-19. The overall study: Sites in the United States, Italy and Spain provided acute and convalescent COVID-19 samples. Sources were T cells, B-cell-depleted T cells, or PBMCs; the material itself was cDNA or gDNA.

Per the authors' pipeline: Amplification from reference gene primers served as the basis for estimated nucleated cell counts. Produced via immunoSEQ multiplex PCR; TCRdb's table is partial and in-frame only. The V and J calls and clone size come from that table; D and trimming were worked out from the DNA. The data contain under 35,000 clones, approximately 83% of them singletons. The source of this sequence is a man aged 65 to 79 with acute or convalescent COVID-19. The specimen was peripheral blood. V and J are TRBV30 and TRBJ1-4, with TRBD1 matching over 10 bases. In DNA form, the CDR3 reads TGTGCCTGGTCTAATCGGGGGACAGGGGACGAAAAACTGTTTTTT. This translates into CAWSNRGTGDEKLFF.